This T cell receptor beta chain was sequenced for a study of CD8+CD57+ T cells in acquired aplastic anemia. Study context: Sorting CD4+ and CD8+ cells gave DNA averaging about 2.9 ug.

There are a few counts of this clonotype. Its cognate antigen is unknown. Patients chosen for sequencing had shown CD8+CD57+ cell expansion by flow cytometry. The CDR3 extends over 14 amino acids. Trimming cost V 3 bases and J 5 bases, with 13 bases left between them. Germline V gives CDR1 MNHEY, CDR2 SMNVEV (reference sequence). CDR3 and TCR beta VDJ profiling relied on a genomic DNA template. MiXCR was run by TCRdb on the reads, yielding one entry per CDR3 protein. The repertoire holds about 190,000 distinct CDR3 sequences, with approximately 50% as singletons. General study points: Patients and controls were not found to differ significantly in CD8+ Simpson's diversity. About 30 CD8+ CDR3 sequences occurred in both the patients and the controls.

The gene calls are TRBV27 and TRBJ1-2; D perhaps matches TRBD1 (5 bases). Input material: sorted CD4+, CD8+, or CD8+CD57+ T cells (not recorded which) from PBMCs. This sequence originates from a human donor with aplastic anemia. The DNA of the CDR3 is TGTGCCAGCAGTTTGAAAAGGGGATATTATGGCTACACCTTC. This gives the protein CASSLKRGYYGYTF.